One T cell receptor (beta chain) is described in this entry. The sample originates from a study of OX40 agonist ivuxolimab in advanced cancers. Study details: Patients were roughly 87% male with ages roughly 23 to 79, mean about 54. Three patients responded partially, comprising one with hepatocellular carcinoma and two with cutaneous melanoma.

The repertoire was sequenced with immunoSEQ multiplex PCR; TCRdb's copy has only in-frame clones and lacks some. The data contain roughly 81,000 clones, 75% to 90% of them singletons. CDR3 length: 17 residues. Per the germline V gene, CDR1 is LNHDA and CDR2 is SQIVND (reference sequence). The germline V and J ends were trimmed by 3 bases and 5 bases, with 17 bases remaining between them. The input for sequencing was CD4+ or CD8+ T cells sorted from blood, taken in a trial of the OX40 agonist ivuxolimab. The V call is TRBV19, the J call TRBJ1-6; D gene ambiguous. The receptor was derived from an adult with an advanced solid tumor such as melanoma, head and neck, liver or kidney cancer. CDR3 coding DNA: TGTGCCAGTAGTATGAAATCCCCGGGAGCTAATAATTCACCCCTCCACTTT. It encodes CASSMKSPGANNSPLHF.